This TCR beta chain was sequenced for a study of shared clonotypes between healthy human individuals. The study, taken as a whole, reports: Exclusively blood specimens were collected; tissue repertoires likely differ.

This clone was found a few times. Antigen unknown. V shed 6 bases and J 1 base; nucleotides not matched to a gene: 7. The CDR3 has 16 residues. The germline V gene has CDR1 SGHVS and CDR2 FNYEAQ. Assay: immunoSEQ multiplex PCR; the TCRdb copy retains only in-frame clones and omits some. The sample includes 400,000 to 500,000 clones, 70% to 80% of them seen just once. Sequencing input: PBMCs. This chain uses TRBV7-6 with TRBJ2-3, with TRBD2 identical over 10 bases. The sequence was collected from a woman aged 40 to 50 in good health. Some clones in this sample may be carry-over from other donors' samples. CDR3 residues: CASSSLAGGRTDTQYF. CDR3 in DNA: TGTGCCAGCAGTTCTTTAGCGGGGGGTCGCACAGATACGCAGTATTTT.